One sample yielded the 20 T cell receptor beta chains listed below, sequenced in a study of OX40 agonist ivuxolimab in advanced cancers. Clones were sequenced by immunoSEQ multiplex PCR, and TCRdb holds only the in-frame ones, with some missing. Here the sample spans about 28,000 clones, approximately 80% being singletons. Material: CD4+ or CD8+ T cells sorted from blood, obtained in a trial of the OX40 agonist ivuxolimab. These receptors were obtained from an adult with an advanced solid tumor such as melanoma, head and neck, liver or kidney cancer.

The CDR3 region is CASSAGTGELFF. CDR3 bases: TGTGCCAGTAGTGCGGGAACCGGGGAGCTGTTTTTT. The chain employs TRBV19 and TRBJ2-2, with a possible D match to TRBD2 (6 bases). In germline, CDR1 is LNHDA, CDR2 SQIVND (reference sequence). Trimming stripped 5 bases from V and 5 bases from J, with 6 bases between. The CDR3 is made up of 12 amino acids. The full variable domain, with the rest looked up from reference TRBV19 and TRBJ2-2, is DGGITQSPKYLFRKEGQNVTLSCEQNLNHDAMYWYRQDPGQGLRLIYYSQIVNDFQKGDIAEGYSVSREKKESFPLTVTSAQKNPTAFYLCASSAGTGELFFGEGSRLTVL.

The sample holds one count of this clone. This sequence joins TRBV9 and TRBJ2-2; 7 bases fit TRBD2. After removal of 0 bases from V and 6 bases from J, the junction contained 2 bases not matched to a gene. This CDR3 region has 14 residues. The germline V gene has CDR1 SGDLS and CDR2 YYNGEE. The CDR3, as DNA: TGTGCCAGCAGCGTAGTAGGGAGGGCCGGGGAGCTGTTTTTT. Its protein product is CASSVVGRAGELFF.

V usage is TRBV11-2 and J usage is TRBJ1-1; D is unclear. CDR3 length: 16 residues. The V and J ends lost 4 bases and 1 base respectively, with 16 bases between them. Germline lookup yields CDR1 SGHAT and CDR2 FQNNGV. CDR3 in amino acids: CASSSAEWRENTEAFF. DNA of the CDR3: TGTGCCAGCAGCTCAGCGGAGTGGCGGGAGAACACTGAAGCTTTCTTT.

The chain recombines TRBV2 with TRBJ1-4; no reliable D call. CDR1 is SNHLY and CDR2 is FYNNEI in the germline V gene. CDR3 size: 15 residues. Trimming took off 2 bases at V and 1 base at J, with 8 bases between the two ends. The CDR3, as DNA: TGTGCCAGCAGTGAATTCGGTCGAACTAATGAAAAACTGTTTTTT. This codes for CASSEFGRTNEKLFF.

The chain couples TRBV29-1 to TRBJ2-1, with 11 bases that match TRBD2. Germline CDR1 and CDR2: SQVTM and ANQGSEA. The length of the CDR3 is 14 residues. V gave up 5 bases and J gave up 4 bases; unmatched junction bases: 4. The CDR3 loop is CSVIAGGYYNEQFF. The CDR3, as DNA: TGCAGCGTTATAGCGGGAGGGTATTACAATGAGCAGTTCTTC.

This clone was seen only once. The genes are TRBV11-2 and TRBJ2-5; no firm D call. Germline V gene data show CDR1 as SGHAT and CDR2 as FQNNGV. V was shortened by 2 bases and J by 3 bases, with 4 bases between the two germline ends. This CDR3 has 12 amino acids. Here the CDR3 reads CASSLPEETQYF. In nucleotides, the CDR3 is TGTGCCAGCAGCTTACCTGAAGAGACCCAGTACTTC. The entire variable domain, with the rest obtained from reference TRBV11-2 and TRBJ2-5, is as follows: EAGVAQSPRYKIIEKRQSVAFWCNPISGHATLYWYQQILGQGPKLLIQFQNNGVVDDSQLPKDRFSAERLKGVDSTLKIQPAKLEDSAVYLCASSLPEETQYFGPGTRLLVL.

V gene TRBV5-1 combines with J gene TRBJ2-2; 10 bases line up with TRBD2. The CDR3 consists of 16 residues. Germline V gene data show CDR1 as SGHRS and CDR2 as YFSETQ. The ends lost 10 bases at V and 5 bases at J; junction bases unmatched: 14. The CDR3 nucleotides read TGCGCCGCCCGCGGCCTAGCGGGAGTCTTAACCGGGGAGCTGTTTTTT. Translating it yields CAARGLAGVLTGELFF.

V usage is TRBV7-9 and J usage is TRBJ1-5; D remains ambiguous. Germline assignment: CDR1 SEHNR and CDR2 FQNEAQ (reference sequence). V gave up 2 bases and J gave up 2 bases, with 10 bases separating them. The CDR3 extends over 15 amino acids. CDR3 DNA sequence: TGTGCCAGCAGCTTATCTGGGTTGGGCAATCAGCCCCAGCATTTT. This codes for CASSLSGLGNQPQHF.

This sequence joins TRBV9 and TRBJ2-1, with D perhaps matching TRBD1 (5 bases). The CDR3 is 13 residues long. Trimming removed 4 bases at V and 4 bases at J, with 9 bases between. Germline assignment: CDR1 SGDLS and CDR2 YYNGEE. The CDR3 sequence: CASSLGLYNEQFF. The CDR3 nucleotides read TGTGCCAGCAGCTTGGGGCTTTACAATGAGCAGTTCTTC.

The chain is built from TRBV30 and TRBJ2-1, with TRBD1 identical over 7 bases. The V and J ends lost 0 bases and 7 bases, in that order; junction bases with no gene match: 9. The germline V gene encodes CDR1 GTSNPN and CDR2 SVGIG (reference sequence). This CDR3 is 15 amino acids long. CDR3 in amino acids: CAWSVGQGDWNEQFF. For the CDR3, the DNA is TGTGCCTGGAGTGTAGGGCAGGGGGATTGGAATGAGCAGTTCTTC. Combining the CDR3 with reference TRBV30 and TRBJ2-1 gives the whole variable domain SQTIHQWPATLVQPVGSPLSLECTVEGTSNPNLYWYRQAAGRGLQLLFYSVGIGQISSEVPQNLSASRPQDRQFILSSKKLLLSDSGFYLCAWSVGQGDWNEQFFGPGTRLTVL.

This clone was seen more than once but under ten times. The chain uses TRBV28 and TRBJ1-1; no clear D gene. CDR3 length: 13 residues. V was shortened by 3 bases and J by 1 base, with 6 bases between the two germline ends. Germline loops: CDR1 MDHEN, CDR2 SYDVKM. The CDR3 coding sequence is TGTGCCAGCAGTTTTACAGAGAACACTGAAGCTTTCTTT. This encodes CASSFTENTEAFF.

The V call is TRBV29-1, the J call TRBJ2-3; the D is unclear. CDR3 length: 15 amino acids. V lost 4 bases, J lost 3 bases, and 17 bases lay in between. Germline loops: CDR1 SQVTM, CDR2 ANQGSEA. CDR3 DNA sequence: TGCAGCGTTGTTTCAGGAACCCAACTAACAGATACGCAGTATTTT. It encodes CSVVSGTQLTDTQYF.

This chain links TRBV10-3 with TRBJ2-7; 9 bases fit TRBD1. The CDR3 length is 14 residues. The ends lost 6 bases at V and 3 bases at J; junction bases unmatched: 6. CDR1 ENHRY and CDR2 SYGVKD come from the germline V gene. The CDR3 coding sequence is TGTGCCATCAGCGCGACAGGGGGTGTCTACGAGCAGTACTTC. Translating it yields CAISATGGVYEQYF.

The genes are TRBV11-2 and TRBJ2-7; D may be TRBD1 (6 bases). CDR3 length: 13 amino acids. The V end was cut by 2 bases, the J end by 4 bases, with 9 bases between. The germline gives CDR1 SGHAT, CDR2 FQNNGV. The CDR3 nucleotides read TGTGCCAGCAGCTTATCGACAGGATACGAGCAGTACTTC. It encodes CASSLSTGYEQYF.

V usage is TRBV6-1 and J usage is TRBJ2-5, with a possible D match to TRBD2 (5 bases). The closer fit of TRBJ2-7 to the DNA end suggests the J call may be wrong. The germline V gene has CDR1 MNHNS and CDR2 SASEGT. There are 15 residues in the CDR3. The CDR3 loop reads CASSEWETSSYEQYF. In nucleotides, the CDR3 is TGTGCCAGCAGTGAATGGGAGACCAGCTCCTACGAGCAGTACTTC.

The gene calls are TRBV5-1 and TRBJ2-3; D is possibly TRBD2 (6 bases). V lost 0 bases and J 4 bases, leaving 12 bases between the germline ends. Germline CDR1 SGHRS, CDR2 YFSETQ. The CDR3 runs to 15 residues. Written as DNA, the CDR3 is TGCGCCAGCAGCTTGGAAGGCGCTAGCGCAGATACGCAGTATTTT. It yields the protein CASSLEGASADTQYF. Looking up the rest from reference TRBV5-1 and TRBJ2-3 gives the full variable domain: KAGVTQTPRYLIKTRGQQVTLSCSPISGHRSVSWYQQTPGQGLQFLFEYFSETQRNKGNFPGRFSGRQFSNSRSEMNVSTLELGDSALYLCASSLEGASADTQYFGPGTRLTVL.

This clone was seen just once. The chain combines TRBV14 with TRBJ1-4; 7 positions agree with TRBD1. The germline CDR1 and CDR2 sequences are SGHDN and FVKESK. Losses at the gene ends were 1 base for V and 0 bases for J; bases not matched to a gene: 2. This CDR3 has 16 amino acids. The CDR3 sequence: CASSQGTGATNEKLFF. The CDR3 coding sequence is TGTGCCAGCAGCCAAGGGACAGGAGCAACTAATGAAAAACTGTTTTTT.

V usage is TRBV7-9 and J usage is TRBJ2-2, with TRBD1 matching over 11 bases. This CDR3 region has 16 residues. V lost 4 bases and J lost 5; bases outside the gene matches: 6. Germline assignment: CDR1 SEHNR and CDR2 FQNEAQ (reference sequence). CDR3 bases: TGTGCCAGCAGCTCCGGGACAGGGGGTATAACCGGGGAGCTGTTTTTT. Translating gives CASSSGTGGITGELFF.

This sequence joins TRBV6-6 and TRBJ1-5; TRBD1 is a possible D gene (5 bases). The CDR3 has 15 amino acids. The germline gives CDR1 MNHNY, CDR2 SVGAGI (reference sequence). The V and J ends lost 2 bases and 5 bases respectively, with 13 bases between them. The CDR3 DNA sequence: TGTGCCAGCAGTTACCGGGGCAGGGTGGATCAGCCCCAGCATTTT. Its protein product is CASSYRGRVDQPQHF.

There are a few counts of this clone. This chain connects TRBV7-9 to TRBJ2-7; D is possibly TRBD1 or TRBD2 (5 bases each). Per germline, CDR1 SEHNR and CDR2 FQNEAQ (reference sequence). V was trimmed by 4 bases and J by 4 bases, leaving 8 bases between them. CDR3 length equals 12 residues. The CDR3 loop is CASSYGGYEQYF. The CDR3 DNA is TGTGCCAGCAGCTATGGGGGTTACGAGCAGTACTTC.